This entry concerns a single T cell receptor (beta chain). What it binds is not known. Profiling relied on immunoSEQ multiplex PCR, and the TCRdb table lists in-frame clones only, not all of them. This table has some 86,000 clones, around 81% appearing once. These data come from a study of T cell responses to AZD1222 COVID-19 vaccine. CDR3 length: 16 amino acids. Trimming removed 2 bases from V and 8 bases from J, with 16 bases in between. Germline V gene lookup returns CDR1 SNHLY and CDR2 FYNNEI. Study-level findings and limits: Sampled repertoires all dated from after the peak T cell response. Two AZD1222 doses significantly raised spike-specific TCR breadth and depth over controls.

This material consisted of peripheral blood, taken on day 0 of AZD1222 vaccination. This TCR was recovered from an adult in good health. V gene TRBV2 combines with J gene TRBJ1-6; D unclear. CDR3: CASSEPQVTEDSPLHF. The CDR3, as DNA: TGTGCCAGCAGTGAACCCCAGGTTACCGAGGATTCACCCCTCCACTTT.